One and the same sample provided the 7 T cell receptor beta chains below, sequenced in a study of T cells in Graves' hyperthyroidism and ophthalmopathy. What was amplified from RNA transcripts were TCR beta CDR3 regions. The TCR CDR3 first-round RT-PCR relied on the HTBI primer set. One entry per CDR3 protein, called by TCRdb with MiXCR from the multiplex PCR reads. The sample contains approximately 710,000 distinct CDR3 sequences, approximately 15% of which appear only once. Sequencing was carried out using blood. All receptors derive from a man over 45 with Graves' hyperthyroidism.

The rearrangement uses TRBV5-1 and TRBJ2-6, with 7 positions matching TRBD1. V shed 4 bases and J 3 bases; nucleotides not matched to a gene: 10. The germline CDR1 and CDR2 sequences are SGHRS and YFSETQ. The CDR3 contains 17 residues. CDR3 amino acids: CASSGVTGLVGANVLTF. CDR3 coding DNA: TGCGCCAGCAGCGGAGTGACAGGGTTGGTTGGGGCCAACGTCCTGACTTTC. Together with reference TRBV5-1 and TRBJ2-6, the CDR3 gives the full variable domain: KAGVTQTPRYLIKTRGQQVTLSCSPISGHRSVSWYQQTPGQGLQFLFEYFSETQRNKGNFPGRFSGRQFSNSRSEMNVSTLELGDSALYLCASSGVTGLVGANVLTFGAGSRLTVL.

This clonotype was counted ten times or more. The chain couples TRBV28 to TRBJ1-5, with D possibly being TRBD1 (5 bases). Germline CDR1 and CDR2: MDHEN and SYDVKM. Deletions cut 5 bases from V and 0 bases from J, with 20 bases between. This CDR3 has 18 amino acids. The CDR3 loop reads CASSNPGLGTYSNQPQHF. Here the CDR3 DNA reads TGTGCCAGCAGTAACCCGGGACTGGGGACCTATAGCAATCAGCCCCAGCATTTT.

This clonotype was picked up many times. The rearrangement uses TRBV7-2 and TRBJ1-6, with 10 nucleotides matching TRBD1. Germline trimming cut 3 bases from V and 6 bases from J; bases unmatched to any gene: 5. The germline gives CDR1 SGHTA, CDR2 FQGNSA. The CDR3 length is 16 residues. CDR3 protein: CASSLSGTGVNSPLHF. Here the CDR3 DNA reads TGTGCCAGCAGCTTGTCCGGGACAGGGGTTAATTCACCCCTCCACTTT. Looking up the rest from reference TRBV7-2 and TRBJ1-6 gives the full variable domain: GAGVSQSPSNKVTEKGKDVELRCDPISGHTALYWYRQSLGQGLEFLIYFQGNSAPDKSGLPSDRFSAERTGGSVSTLTIQRTQQEDSAVYLCASSLSGTGVNSPLHFGNGTRLTVT.

This chain links TRBV5-1 with TRBJ1-4; 7 nucleotides align to TRBD1. V was clipped by 1 base and J by 6 bases; unmatched bases: 12. Germline CDR1 reads SGHRS; CDR2 reads YFSETQ. The CDR3 contains 17 residues. CDR3 DNA: TGCGCCAGCAGCTTGAACCTTCGGGAGGGGGCGGATGAAAAACTGTTTTTT. Amino acids: CASSLNLREGADEKLFF.

Ten or more counts support this clonotype. The chain links TRBV7-2 to TRBJ2-2; TRBD1 matches at 10 bases. CDR1 SGHTA and CDR2 FQGNSA come from the germline V gene. This CDR3 has 18 amino acids. The trim removed 4 bases at V and 2 bases at J, leaving 10 bases unmatched. The CDR3 coding sequence is TGTGCCAGCAGCTGGCCCCCGACAGGGGGCGGAAACACCGGGGAGCTGTTTTTT. Its protein is CASSWPPTGGGNTGELFF. Filled out from reference TRBV7-2 and TRBJ2-2, the complete variable domain reads GAGVSQSPSNKVTEKGKDVELRCDPISGHTALYWYRQSLGQGLEFLIYFQGNSAPDKSGLPSDRFSAERTGGSVSTLTIQRTQQEDSAVYLCASSWPPTGGGNTGELFFGEGSRLTVL.

This clonotype was observed at least ten times. This chain connects TRBV11-2 to TRBJ2-1, with 13 nucleotides matching TRBD2. The CDR3 extends over 18 amino acids. Germline V gives CDR1 SGHAT, CDR2 FQNNGV. V shed 6 bases and J 7 bases; nucleotides not matched to a gene: 15. The CDR3 DNA sequence: TGTGCCAGCAGACCCGGACTAGCGGGAGCGACCTTTGGGAATGAGCAGTTCTTC. Its translation is CASRPGLAGATFGNEQFF.

There are many counts of this clonotype. The chain employs TRBV5-1 and TRBJ2-5; 10 nucleotides align to TRBD2. CDR3 length: 20 residues. The trim removed 0 bases at V and 5 bases at J, leaving 19 bases unmatched. Germline V gives CDR1 SGHRS, CDR2 YFSETQ. The DNA for the CDR3 is TGCGCCAGCAGCTTGGAACCGGTTCGACAGCTAGCGGGAGTTGAGGAGACCCAGTACTTC. Its translation: CASSLEPVRQLAGVEETQYF.